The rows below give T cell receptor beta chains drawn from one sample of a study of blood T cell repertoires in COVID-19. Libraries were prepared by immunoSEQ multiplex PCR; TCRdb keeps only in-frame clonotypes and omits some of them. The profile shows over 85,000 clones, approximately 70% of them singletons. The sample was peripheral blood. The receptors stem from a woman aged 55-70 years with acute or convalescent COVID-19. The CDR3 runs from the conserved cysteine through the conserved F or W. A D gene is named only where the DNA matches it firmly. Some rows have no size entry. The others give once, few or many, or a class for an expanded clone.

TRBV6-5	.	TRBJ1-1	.	TGTGCCAGCAGTTCTCCCGAGGGGGGGCTTGACACTGAAGCTTTCTTT	CASSSPEGGLDTEAFF
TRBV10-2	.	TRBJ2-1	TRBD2	TGCGCCAGCAGTTGGGGACTAGACGGCTACAATGAGCAGTTCTTC	CASSWGLDGYNEQFF
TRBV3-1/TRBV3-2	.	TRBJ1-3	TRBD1	TGTGCCAGCAGCCAAGCTCCCAGGACAGGGGAAAACACCATATATTTT	CASSQAPRTGENTIYF
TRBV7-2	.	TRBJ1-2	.	TGTGCCAGCAGCCCACCTAATTCTGGTGGCTACACCTTC	CASSPPNSGGYTF
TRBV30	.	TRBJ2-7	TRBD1	TGTGCCTGGAGTTATGGACAGGGGGCAGCCTACGAGCAGTACTTC	CAWSYGQGAAYEQYF
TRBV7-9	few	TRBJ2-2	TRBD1	TGTGCCAGCAGCTCAACGGGACAGGGGGTCACCGGGGAGCTGTTTTTT	CASSSTGQGVTGELFF
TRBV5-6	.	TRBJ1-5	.	TGTGCCAGCAGCTACAGGGTACTGGATCAGCCCCAGCATTTT	CASSYRVLDQPQHF
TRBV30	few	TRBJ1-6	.	TGTGCCTGGAGTGTACTAGGCAGATCTAATTCACCCCTCCACTTT	CAWSVLGRSNSPLHF
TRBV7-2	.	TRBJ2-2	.	TGTGCCAGCAGCTTTAAGGGGTTCGGCACCGGGGAGCTGTTTTTT	CASSFKGFGTGELFF
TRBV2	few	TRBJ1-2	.	TGTGCCAGCACACCGCCCGGCGGGGGAAGGTATGGCTACACCTTC	CASTPPGGGRYGYTF
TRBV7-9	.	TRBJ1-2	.	TGTGCCAGCAGCTTAGGGGGGCCTCCTAACTATGGCTACACCTTC	CASSLGGPPNYGYTF
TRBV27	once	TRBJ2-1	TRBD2	TGTGCCAGTATGGACCCCTCTAGCGGGGGCCGTCCGAGCTCCTACAATGAGCAGTTCTTC	CASMDPSSGGRPSSYNEQFF
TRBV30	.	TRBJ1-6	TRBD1	TGTGCCTGGAGTATCGGACAGGGGAGAACTTCACCCCTCCACTTT	CAWSIGQGRTSPLHF
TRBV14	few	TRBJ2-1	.	TGTGCCAGCAGCCAAGCGCAGGGATCTGGGATTGAGCAGTTCTTC	CASSQAQGSGIEQFF
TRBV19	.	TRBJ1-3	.	TGTGCCAGTAGTATAGATGACAGCTCTGGAAACACCATATATTTT	CASSIDDSSGNTIYF
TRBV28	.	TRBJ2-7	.	TGTGCCAGCAGTTCCCCCCCCGCGGGCTACGAGCAGTACTTC	CASSSPPAGYEQYF
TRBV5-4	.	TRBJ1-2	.	TGTGCCAGCAGCCCCACGGGAGCTTATGGCTACACCTTC	CASSPTGAYGYTF
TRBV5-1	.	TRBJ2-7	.	TGCGCCAGCAGCTTGGCCGCCAGGGGCCCAATTTACGAGCAGTACTTC	CASSLAARGPIYEQYF
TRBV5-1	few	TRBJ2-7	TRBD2	TGCGCCAGCAGCTTGGCTAGCGGGGGGTCGTCCTACGAGCAGTACTTC	CASSLASGGSSYEQYF
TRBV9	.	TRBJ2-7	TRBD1	TGTGCCAGCAGCTTACAGGGGACCTACGAGCAGTACTTC	CASSLQGTYEQYF
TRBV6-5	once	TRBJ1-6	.	TGTGCCAGCAGTTACGGGGCAGGGAACAATAATTCACCCCTCCACTTT	CASSYGAGNNNSPLHF
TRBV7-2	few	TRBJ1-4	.	TGTGCCAGCAGCTTAAGAACGGCGGTCCAGGGTGAAAAACTGTTTTTT	CASSLRTAVQGEKLFF
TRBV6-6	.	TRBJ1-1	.	TGTGCCAGCTTCTTTCGTGGGAGCACTGAAGCTTTCTTT	CASFFRGSTEAFF
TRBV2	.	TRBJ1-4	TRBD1	TGTGCCAGCAGTGGTCGGGGGACAGCTAATGAAAAACTGTTTTTT	CASSGRGTANEKLFF
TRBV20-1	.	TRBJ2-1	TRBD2	TGCAGTGCTAGTGGATCCAGCGGGGGGAACAATGAGCAGTTCTTC	CSASGSSGGNNEQFF
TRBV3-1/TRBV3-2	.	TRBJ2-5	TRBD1	TGTGCCAGCAGTTCAGCCGGGACAGGGGGGTGGGAGACCCAGTACTTC	CASSSAGTGGWETQYF
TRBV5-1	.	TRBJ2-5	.	TGCGCCAGCAGCTGGACAGCTCAAGAGACCCAGTACTTC	CASSWTAQETQYF
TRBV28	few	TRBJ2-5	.	TGTGCCAGCAGAGGACAGTTTACCCACCAAGAGACCCAGTACTTC	CASRGQFTHQETQYF
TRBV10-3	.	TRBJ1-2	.	TGTGCCATCAGTGACCGTAGATCTAACTATGGCTACACCTTC	CAISDRRSNYGYTF
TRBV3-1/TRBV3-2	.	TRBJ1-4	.	TGTGCCAGCAGCCCCTGGCGGGTCTCAACTAATGAAAAACTGTTTTTT	CASSPWRVSTNEKLFF
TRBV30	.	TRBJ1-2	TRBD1	TGTGCCTGGAGACTTCCGGGACAGGGGTTTGGCTACACCTTC	CAWRLPGQGFGYTF
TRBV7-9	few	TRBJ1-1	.	TGTGCCAGCAGCCCTTCTCAGGGGGCTTTCTTT	CASSPSQGAFF
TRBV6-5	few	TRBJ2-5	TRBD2	TGTGCCAGCAGTTACCGAAGCGGGGGGGCGAAGGAGACCCAGTACTTC	CASSYRSGGAKETQYF
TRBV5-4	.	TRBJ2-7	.	TGTGCCAGCAGCCAAGACAGAAGCTCCTACGAGCAGTACTTC	CASSQDRSSYEQYF
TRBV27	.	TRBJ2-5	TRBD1	TGTGCCAGCAGTTTCGGGCCCCGGACAGGTCAAGAGACCCAGTACTTC	CASSFGPRTGQETQYF
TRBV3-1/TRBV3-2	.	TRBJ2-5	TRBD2	TGTGCCAGCAGGAATTTTGGGACTACTCAAGAGACCCAGTACTTC	CASRNFGTTQETQYF
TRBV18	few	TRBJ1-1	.	TGTGCCAGCTCACCACCTCCAGGTTACACTGAAGCTTTCTTT	CASSPPPGYTEAFF
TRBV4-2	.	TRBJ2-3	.	TGTGCCAGCAGCGCCTCAGAAGCGGCCATCACAGATACGCAGTATTTT	CASSASEAAITDTQYF
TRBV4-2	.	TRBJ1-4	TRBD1	TGTGCCAGCAGCCAAGAAGGACAGGGGGGTGAAAAACTGTTTTTT	CASSQEGQGGEKLFF